The text below deals with one T cell receptor (beta chain). Repertoires were generated with immunoSEQ multiplex PCR, while TCRdb's copy carries only in-frame clones and drops some. The profile shows some 30,000 clones, 75% to 90% of them singletons. The data were obtained in a study of blood T cell repertoires in COVID-19. The CDR3 is made up of 15 amino acids. Trimming cost V 3 bases and J 3 bases; bases outside gene matches: 3. The V gene's germline CDR1 is MRHNA and CDR2 SNTAGT. This receptor was taken from a woman of 80 years or more with active or convalescent COVID-19. Material for sequencing was peripheral blood. The chain uses TRBV6-4 and TRBJ2-3, with 10 bases fitting TRBD2. CDR3 loop: CASSEIAGGTDTQYF. The CDR3, as DNA: TGTGCCAGCAGTGAGATAGCGGGGGGAACAGATACGCAGTATTTT.